What follows are 12 T cell receptor beta chains derived from one specimen sequenced in a study of cytomegalovirus exposure and HLA in healthy donors. Assay used: immunoSEQ multiplex PCR; TCRdb lists only in-frame clones, some missing. The sample records tens of thousands of clones, 93% being singletons. The source material was PBMCs. These receptor sequences come from a woman younger than 30 in good health and CMV-seronegative.

This clone has a handful of counts. The gene calls are TRBV5-4 and TRBJ2-5; 8 bases line up with TRBD2. The CDR3 contains 15 residues. CDR1 is SGHNT, CDR2 YYREEE, per germline (reference sequence). V shed 1 base and J 1 base; nucleotides not matched to a gene: 3. The CDR3 reads CASSLQRGFQETQYF. In DNA, the CDR3 is TGTGCCAGCAGCTTGCAGCGGGGGTTCCAAGAGACCCAGTACTTC.

The V and J genes are TRBV18 and TRBJ1-4; a possible D gene is TRBD1 (5 bases). The CDR3 contains 15 residues. The V gene's germline CDR1 is KGHSH and CDR2 LQKENI. V lost 3 bases and J lost 7, with 15 bases in between. CDR3 nucleotides: TGTGCCAGCTCACCCCCTTCTCTAAGGGGTGAAAAACTGTTTTTT. This translates into CASSPPSLRGEKLFF.

In this sample, this clone turned up once. The chain employs TRBV12-5 and TRBJ1-2, with D possibly matching TRBD1 (5 bases). Trimming left V 0 bases short and J 6 bases short, with 14 bases between. The CDR3 length is 15 residues. CDR1 is LGHNT and CDR2 is FRNRAP in the germline V gene. The CDR3 DNA follows: TGTGCTAGTGGTTTGGTGAGGACAACGCTCGATGGCTACACCTTC. It codes for CASGLVRTTLDGYTF.

The chain carries TRBV6-5 and TRBJ1-2; 8 nucleotides line up with TRBD1. CDR1 and CDR2 (germline): MNHEY, SVGAGI. This CDR3 comprises 12 residues. The junction had 1 base not matched to a gene; V was cut back by 5 bases and J by 5 bases. In DNA, the CDR3 is TGTGCCAGCAGTCAGGGGGCATATGGCTACACCTTC. Protein: CASSQGAYGYTF.

The CDR3 DNA reads TGTGCCAGCAGAGTAACAGGGGATCGGTCCTACGAGCAGTACTTC. It translates to CASRVTGDRSYEQYF. The V gene is TRBV6-5, the J gene TRBJ2-7, with TRBD1 matching over 7 bases. V lost 6 bases, J lost 1 base, and 9 bases stayed unmatched. Germline-derived CDR1 and CDR2 are MNHEY and SVGAGI. The CDR3 length is 15 residues.

The rearrangement uses TRBV29-1 and TRBJ1-1; 9 positions match TRBD1. The CDR3 extends over 12 amino acids. CDR1 and CDR2 (germline): SQVTM, ANQGSEA. The junction had 6 bases not matched to a gene; V was cut back by 7 bases and J by 6 bases. The CDR3 DNA reads as TGCAGCGCGACGACAGGGGGTGCTGAAGCTTTCTTT. Translating gives CSATTGGAEAFF.

The rearrangement joins TRBV10-3 to TRBJ2-3; D gene uncertain. Germline loops: CDR1 ENHRY, CDR2 SYGVKD. The CDR3 is made up of 14 amino acids. With 4 bases removed from V and 4 bases from J, the gap between germline ends came to 12 bases. The CDR3 DNA reads TGTGCCATCAGTGGGGCTGGCGTCCCAGATACGCAGTATTTT. Amino acid sequence: CAISGAGVPDTQYF.

The chain joins TRBV18 to TRBJ2-2; 10 nucleotides match TRBD2. The trim removed 6 bases at V and 5 bases at J, leaving 6 bases unmatched. The CDR3 covers 15 residues. Germline CDR1 reads KGHSH; CDR2 reads LQKENI. The CDR3 nucleotides read TGTGCCAGCTCGGGACTAGCGAGAGGAACCGGGGAGCTGTTTTTT. It specifies CASSGLARGTGELFF.

The V and J genes are TRBV6-6 and TRBJ1-2; D unresolved. Trimming took 9 bases from V and 4 from J, leaving 9 bases between them. Looked up from germline, CDR1 is MNHNY and CDR2 is SVGAGI (reference sequence). The CDR3 is 11 amino acids. The CDR3 DNA is TGTGCCAGTACGCGGGGCTATGGCTACACCTTC. Translation gives CASTRGYGYTF.

The chain carries TRBV19 and TRBJ2-3; 10 bases map to TRBD2. With V trimmed by 5 bases and J by 4 bases, 6 bases remained unmatched. CDR1 and CDR2 from the germline V gene are LNHDA and SQIVND (reference sequence). This CDR3 contains 15 residues. The CDR3 region has the DNA TGTGCCAGTAGTGACGTAGCGGGAGGACCAGATACGCAGTATTTT. Translating it yields CASSDVAGGPDTQYF.

The genes are TRBV7-2 and TRBJ2-3; D gene unclear. The V gene lost 1 base and the J gene lost 4 bases, with 9 bases spanning the gap. The germline gives CDR1 SGHTA, CDR2 FQGNSA. The CDR3 length is 14 residues. In DNA form, the CDR3 reads TGTGCCAGCAGCTTAGGGCAGGTCCCAGATACGCAGTATTTT. Amino acids: CASSLGQVPDTQYF.

The V gene is TRBV5-4, the J gene TRBJ2-7; D perhaps matches TRBD2 (7 bases). V was cut by 0 bases and J by 2 bases, with 12 bases left in between. There are 15 residues in the CDR3. The germline gives CDR1 SGHNT, CDR2 YYREEE (reference sequence). This chain's CDR3 is CASSLVRGPAYEQYF. The DNA of the CDR3 is TGTGCCAGCAGCTTGGTGCGGGGGCCGGCCTACGAGCAGTACTTC.